A selection of T cell receptor beta chains follows, all from one sample in a study of T cell responses to AZD1222 COVID-19 vaccine. TCRdb's copy holds only in-frame clones and misses some; the assay was immunoSEQ multiplex PCR. The data contain around 130,000 clones, 80% to 90% of them singletons. The specimen comprised peripheral blood, sampled on day 0 of AZD1222 vaccination. These TCRs come from an adult in good health. CDR3s include the opening cysteine and the closing phenylalanine or tryptophan. The order of the fields is CDR3 DNA, CDR3 protein, clone size, D gene, V gene, J gene. The D gene is left open where the match is weak. Only some rows state a clone size, as once, few, many or a class for expanded clones.

TGTGCCAGTAACCCCGGGCAGGGGGATAACTATGGCTACACCTTC	CASNPGQGDNYGYTF	-	TRBD1	TRBV19	TRBJ1-2
TGTGCCAGCAGTTACTCCAGCGGGAGGGCCCTTGAGCAGTTCTTC	CASSYSSGRALEQFF	-	TRBD2	TRBV6-2/TRBV6-3	TRBJ2-1
TGTGCCAGCAGCGCGGATAGCGGGTCAGATGAGCAGTTCTTC	CASSADSGSDEQFF	-	TRBD2	TRBV9	TRBJ2-1
TGTGCCAGCAGCTTCGGTCGGGGGGTTCCAGGAAACACCATATATTTT	CASSFGRGVPGNTIYF	-	-	TRBV7-6	TRBJ1-3
TGTGCCAGCAGCCAAGGGTACCGGGGCAAGCAGTATTTT	CASSQGYRGKQYF	-	-	TRBV14	TRBJ2-3
TGTGCCAGTAGGGAGGGAGGTGTACGTAATGAGCAGTTCTTC	CASREGGVRNEQFF	-	-	TRBV19	TRBJ2-1
TGTGCCAGCAGCTACCGCGGTCAACCGAACACTGAAGCTTTCTTT	CASSYRGQPNTEAFF	-	-	TRBV5-5	TRBJ1-1
TGTGCCAGTAGTACAGGGATCAGCGCTTTCTTT	CASSTGISAFF	-	-	TRBV19	TRBJ1-1
TGTGCCAGCAGTCTCCTGTCCCAGAGAGGAGAGACCCAGTACTTC	CASSLLSQRGETQYF	-	-	TRBV2	TRBJ2-5
TGTGCCAGTAGTATAGGGGCGGCTGGGGCCAACGTCCTGACTTTC	CASSIGAAGANVLTF	-	-	TRBV19	TRBJ2-6
TGCAGCGTAGAAGACCGTCGCAGTAGCCTCTCCTACGAGCAGTACTTC	CSVEDRRSSLSYEQYF	-	-	TRBV29-1	TRBJ2-7
TGCGCCTCCCGGGGGACTAGCGGGACTCAAGAGACCCAGTACTTC	CASRGTSGTQETQYF	few	TRBD2	TRBV10-2	TRBJ2-5
TGTGCCAGCAGCCTTAAACAGAGCTCCTATAATTCACCCCTCCACTTT	CASSLKQSSYNSPLHF	-	-	TRBV7-2	TRBJ1-6
TGTGCCAGTACCTCCCGGACAGGGGGCAGTCAGCCCCAGCATTTT	CASTSRTGGSQPQHF	-	TRBD1	TRBV19	TRBJ1-5
TGTGCCAGCAGCACCGTCTCGGGTCGAAATTACCAGCCCCAGCATTTT	CASSTVSGRNYQPQHF	-	-	TRBV7-8	TRBJ1-5
TGTGCCAGTAGAAGGCAAATGGGAACCTACGAGCAGTACTTC	CASRRQMGTYEQYF	-	-	TRBV19	TRBJ2-7
TGTGCCAGCAGTGTAGATCCGGTATATGGCTACACCTTC	CASSVDPVYGYTF	-	-	TRBV25-1	TRBJ1-2
TGTGCCAGCAGCTTAGGGACAGGGGAAGCTTTCTTT	CASSLGTGEAFF	-	TRBD1	TRBV11-3	TRBJ1-1
TGTGCCAGCAGCCCTCAATTAACCGGGGAGCTGTTTTTT	CASSPQLTGELFF	-	-	TRBV11-2	TRBJ2-2
TGCAGCGTTGAAAACAGGATGAACACTGAAGCTTTCTTT	CSVENRMNTEAFF	-	-	TRBV29-1	TRBJ1-1
TGTGCCAGCAGCTGGGGGGACAGGGGCCTAGGGGAGACCCAGTACTTC	CASSWGDRGLGETQYF	-	TRBD1	TRBV7-6	TRBJ2-5
TGTGCCAGCAGTTCGACGCAGACTTGGGGAAACACCATATATTTT	CASSSTQTWGNTIYF	-	-	TRBV28	TRBJ1-3
TGTGCCAGCAGCCAAGAACAGGGCGTGGATGGCTACACCTTC	CASSQEQGVDGYTF	-	-	TRBV14	TRBJ1-2
TGTGCCATCAGTGAGCCGCTATGGAGCGACTCCTACGAGCAGTACTTC	CAISEPLWSDSYEQYF	-	-	TRBV10-3	TRBJ2-7
TGTGCCACCAGCAGAGGGGCAGTTAATTCACCCCTCCACTTT	CATSRGAVNSPLHF	-	-	TRBV15	TRBJ1-6
TGTGCCAGCAGCTTAGACAGGGTCCGCAGCTACACCTTC	CASSLDRVRSYTF	-	-	TRBV7-2	TRBJ1-2
TGTGCCAGCTCTTCCACGGACCTAAACACTGAAGCTTTCTTT	CASSSTDLNTEAFF	-	-	TRBV18	TRBJ1-1
TGTGCCAGCAGCCAAGGACTAGCAGCTAGCACAGATACGCAGTATTTT	CASSQGLAASTDTQYF	-	TRBD2	TRBV4-2	TRBJ2-3
TGTGCCAGCAGCTGGACATTGGAAAGTAGCACAGATACGCAGTATTTT	CASSWTLESSTDTQYF	once	-	TRBV5-6	TRBJ2-3
TGTGCCAGCAGCGTAGCCCCGGGAGAAAATCAGCCCCAGCATTTT	CASSVAPGENQPQHF	-	-	TRBV9	TRBJ1-5